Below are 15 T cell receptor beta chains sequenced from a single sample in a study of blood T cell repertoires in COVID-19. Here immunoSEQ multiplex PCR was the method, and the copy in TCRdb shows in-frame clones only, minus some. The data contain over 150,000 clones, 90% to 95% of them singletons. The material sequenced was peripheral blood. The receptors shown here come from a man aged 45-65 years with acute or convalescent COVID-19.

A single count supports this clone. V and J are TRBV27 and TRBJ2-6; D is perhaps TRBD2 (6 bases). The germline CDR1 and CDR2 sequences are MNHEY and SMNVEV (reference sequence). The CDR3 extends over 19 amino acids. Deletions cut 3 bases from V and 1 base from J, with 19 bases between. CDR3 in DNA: TGTGCCAGCAGTTTGGATTTCGGGGGACTTCCGTCTGGGGCCAACGTCCTGACTTTC. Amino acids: CASSLDFGGLPSGANVLTF.

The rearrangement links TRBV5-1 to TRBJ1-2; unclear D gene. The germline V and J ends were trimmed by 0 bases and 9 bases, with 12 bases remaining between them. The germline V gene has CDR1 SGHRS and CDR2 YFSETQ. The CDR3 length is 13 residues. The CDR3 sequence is CASSLDRETSYTF. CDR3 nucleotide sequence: TGCGCCAGCAGCTTGGACCGGGAAACAAGCTACACCTTC.

The CDR3 here is CASSPAYYNEQFF. DNA for the CDR3: TGTGCCAGCAGCCCAGCGTACTACAATGAGCAGTTCTTC. This chain uses TRBV6-2 or TRBV6-3 with TRBJ2-1, with no clear D. The CDR3 extends over 13 amino acids. Trimming left V 6 bases short and J 3 bases short, with 9 bases between. Germline V CDR1 and CDR2: MNHEY, SVGEGT.

The CDR3, as DNA: TGTGCCACCAGCAGAGTGACAGGTTACACCGGGGAGCTGTTTTTT. Its protein is CATSRVTGYTGELFF. The V call is TRBV15, the J call TRBJ2-2, with D perhaps matching TRBD1 (6 bases). Germline V gene sequence: CDR1 LNHNV, CDR2 YYDKDF (reference sequence). The CDR3 loop spans 15 amino acids. The germline V and J ends were trimmed by 1 base and 3 bases, with 9 bases remaining between them.

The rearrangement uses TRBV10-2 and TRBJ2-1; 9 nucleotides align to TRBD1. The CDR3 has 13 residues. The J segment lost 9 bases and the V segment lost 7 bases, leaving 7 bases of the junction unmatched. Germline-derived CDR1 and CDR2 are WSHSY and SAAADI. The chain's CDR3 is CASTGTGYGEQFF. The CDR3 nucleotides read TGCGCCAGCACCGGGACAGGGTATGGTGAGCAGTTCTTC.

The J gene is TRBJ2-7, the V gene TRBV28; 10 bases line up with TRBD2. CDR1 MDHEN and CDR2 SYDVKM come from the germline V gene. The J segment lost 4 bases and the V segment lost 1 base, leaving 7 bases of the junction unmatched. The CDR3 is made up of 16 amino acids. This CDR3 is CASSLFGLAGVYEQYF. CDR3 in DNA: TGTGCCAGCAGTTTATTTGGGCTAGCGGGAGTGTACGAGCAGTACTTC.

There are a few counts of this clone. The CDR3 protein is CASSSDRSNTEAFF. DNA of the CDR3: TGTGCCAGCAGCTCGGACAGGTCGAACACTGAAGCTTTCTTT. V gene TRBV7-9 combines with J gene TRBJ1-1, with 7 bases that match TRBD1. The ends lost 4 bases at V and 1 base at J; junction bases unmatched: 3. The CDR3 extends over 14 amino acids. Germline V gene data show CDR1 as SEHNR and CDR2 as FQNEAQ (reference sequence).

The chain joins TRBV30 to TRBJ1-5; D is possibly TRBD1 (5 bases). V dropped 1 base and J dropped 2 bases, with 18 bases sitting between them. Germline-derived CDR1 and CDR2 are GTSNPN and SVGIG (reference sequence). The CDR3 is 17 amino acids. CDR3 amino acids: CAWSGGTELIGNQPQHF. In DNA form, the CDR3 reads TGTGCCTGGAGTGGAGGGACTGAACTAATTGGCAATCAGCCCCAGCATTTT.

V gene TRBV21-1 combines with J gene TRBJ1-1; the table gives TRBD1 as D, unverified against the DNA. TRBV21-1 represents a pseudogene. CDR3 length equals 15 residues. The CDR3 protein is CASSKEGYTFTEAFF. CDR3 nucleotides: TGTGCCAGCAGCAAAGAGGGGTACACGTTCACTGAAGCTTTCTTT.

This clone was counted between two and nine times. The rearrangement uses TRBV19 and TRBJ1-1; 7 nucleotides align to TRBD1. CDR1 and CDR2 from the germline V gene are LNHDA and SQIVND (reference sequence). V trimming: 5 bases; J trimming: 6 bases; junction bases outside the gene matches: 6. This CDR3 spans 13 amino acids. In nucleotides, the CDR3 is TGTGCCAGTAGTTTTACAGGGGCGGCTGAAGCTTTCTTT. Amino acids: CASSFTGAAEAFF.

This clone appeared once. The DNA of the CDR3 is TGTGCCAGCAGTTTGGTACAGAACTATGGCTACACCTTC. Protein product: CASSLVQNYGYTF. The genes are TRBV12-3 or TRBV12-4 and TRBJ1-2, with unresolved D. With 3 bases removed from V and 2 bases from J, the gap between germline ends came to 7 bases. The CDR3 is 13 amino acids.

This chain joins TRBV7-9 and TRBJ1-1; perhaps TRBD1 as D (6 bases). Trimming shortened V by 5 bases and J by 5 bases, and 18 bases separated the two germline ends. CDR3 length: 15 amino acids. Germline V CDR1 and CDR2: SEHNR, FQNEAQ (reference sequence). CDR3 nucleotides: TGTGCCAGCAGCCCCACCGGGCAGGGGTATACTGAAGCTTTCTTT. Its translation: CASSPTGQGYTEAFF.

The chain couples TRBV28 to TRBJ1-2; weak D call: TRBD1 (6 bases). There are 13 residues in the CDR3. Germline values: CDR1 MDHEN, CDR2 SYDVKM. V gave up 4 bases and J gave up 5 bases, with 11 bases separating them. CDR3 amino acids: CASSSAGAYGYTF. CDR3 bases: TGTGCCAGCAGTTCAGCGGGGGCATATGGCTACACCTTC.

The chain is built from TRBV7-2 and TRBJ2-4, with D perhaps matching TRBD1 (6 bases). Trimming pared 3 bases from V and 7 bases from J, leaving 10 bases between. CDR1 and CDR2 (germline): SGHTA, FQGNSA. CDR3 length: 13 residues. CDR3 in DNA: TGTGCCAGCAGCTTTAACAGGGAGAACATTCAGTACTTC. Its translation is CASSFNRENIQYF.

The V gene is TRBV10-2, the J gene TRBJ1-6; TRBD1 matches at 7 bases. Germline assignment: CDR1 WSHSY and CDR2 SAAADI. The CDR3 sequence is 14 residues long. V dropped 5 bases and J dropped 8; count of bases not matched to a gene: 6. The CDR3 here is CASSSDREYSPLHF. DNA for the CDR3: TGCGCCAGCAGTAGTGACAGGGAGTATTCACCCCTCCACTTT.